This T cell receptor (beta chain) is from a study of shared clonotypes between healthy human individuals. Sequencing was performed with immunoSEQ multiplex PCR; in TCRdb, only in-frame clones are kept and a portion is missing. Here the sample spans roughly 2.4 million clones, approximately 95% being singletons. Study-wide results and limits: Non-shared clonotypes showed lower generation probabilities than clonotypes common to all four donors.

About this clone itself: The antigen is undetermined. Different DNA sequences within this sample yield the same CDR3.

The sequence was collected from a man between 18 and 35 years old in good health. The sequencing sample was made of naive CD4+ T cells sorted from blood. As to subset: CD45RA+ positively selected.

This CDR3 reads CASSLGGLADQETQYF. The CDR3 DNA sequence: TGCGCCAGCAGCTTGGGTGGTCTAGCGGACCAAGAGACCCAGTACTTC. V usage is TRBV5-1 and J usage is TRBJ2-5, with TRBD2 matching over 7 bases. J gave up 0 bases and V 0 bases, and 5 bases lay outside the gene matches. The CDR3 length is 16 residues. Germline V lookup: CDR1 SGHRS, CDR2 YFSETQ.